Presented here are 11 T cell receptor beta chains from one specimen sequenced in a study of blood T cell repertoires in COVID-19. Repertoires were generated with immunoSEQ multiplex PCR, while TCRdb's copy carries only in-frame clones and drops some. The sample yields roughly 140,000 clones, 80% to 90% seen once. The source material was PBMCs or T cells enriched from blood (not recorded which). The receptors were gathered from a man aged 50-60 years who had recovered from COVID-19.

This clone has only one observation. V and J are TRBV6-5 and TRBJ2-3; TRBD1 matches 7 bases. CDR3 length equals 13 residues. V shed 7 bases and J 4 bases; nucleotides not matched to a gene: 5. Germline V gives CDR1 MNHEY, CDR2 SVGAGI. The CDR3, as DNA: TGTGCCAGCACGTGGCAGGGGGCAGATACGCAGTATTTT. Protein sequence: CASTWQGADTQYF.

The chain has TRBV19 and TRBJ1-5, with 11 bases that match TRBD1. The CDR3 is made up of 18 amino acids. CDR1 and CDR2 from the germline V gene are LNHDA and SQIVND (reference sequence). Trimming cost V 1 base and J 4 bases; bases outside gene matches: 9. The CDR3 coding sequence is TGTGCCAGTAGTATAGGACGGACAGGGGGCGTCGGTAATCAGCCCCAGCATTTT. Translation gives CASSIGRTGGVGNQPQHF.

This clone showed up just once. The rearrangement joins TRBV30 to TRBJ1-4; D is possibly TRBD1 (6 bases). Germline CDR1 GTSNPN, CDR2 SVGIG (reference sequence). V lost 2 bases to trimming and J lost 3 bases, with 16 bases between them. The CDR3 is 16 residues long. For the CDR3, the DNA is TGTGCCTGGAGTCGATTCCTACAGGGTGCTAATGAAAAACTGTTTTTT. Translated, it gives CAWSRFLQGANEKLFF.

The chain couples TRBV18 to TRBJ2-3; tentatively, D is TRBD2 (6 bases). The CDR3 extends over 17 amino acids. V shed 0 bases and J shed 5 bases, with 18 bases lying between them. Germline V gene lookup returns CDR1 KGHSH and CDR2 LQKENI. The CDR3 DNA reads TGTGCCAGCTCACCACCCAGGGCTGGACTATTGGTAGATACGCAGTATTTT. Protein sequence: CASSPPRAGLLVDTQYF.

This clone was seen only a few times. J is TRBJ2-1 and V is TRBV4-3; D gene ambiguous. V gave up 0 bases and J gave up 2 bases, with 2 bases separating them. There are 13 residues in the CDR3. Looked up from germline, CDR1 is LGHNA and CDR2 is YSLEER. The CDR3 protein is CASSQDTYNEQFF. The CDR3 DNA reads TGCGCCAGCAGCCAAGATACCTACAATGAGCAGTTCTTC.

CDR3 coding DNA: TGTGCCAGCAGCTTGGTTTTTGGGGGCCGGGGAGATACGCAGTATTTT. It encodes CASSLVFGGRGDTQYF. The V gene is TRBV5-6, the J gene TRBJ2-3; possible D gene TRBD1, 6 bases. This CDR3 has 16 residues. In germline, CDR1 is SGHDT, CDR2 YYEEEE. V lost 0 bases and J 5 bases, leaving 16 bases between the germline ends.

The chain recombines TRBV18 with TRBJ2-1; maybe TRBD2 (6 bases). The CDR3 sequence is 14 residues long. Trimming stripped 4 bases from V and 8 bases from J, with 15 bases between. Germline V lookup: CDR1 KGHSH, CDR2 LQKENI. The CDR3 spells CASSRGLARDEQFF. CDR3 sequence (DNA): TGTGCCAGCTCACGGGGCCTAGCGAGGGATGAGCAGTTCTTC.

The rearrangement joins TRBV3-1 (or the pseudogene TRBV3-2) to TRBJ2-1; D call uncertain. V was cut by 1 base and J by 9 bases, with 13 bases left in between. Germline V gene data show CDR1 as LGHDT and CDR2 as YNNKEL (reference sequence). The CDR3 spans 14 residues. The CDR3 DNA reads as TGTGCCAGCAGCCAAGGGGCGACAACAATTGAGCAGTTCTTC. It translates to CASSQGATTIEQFF.

This rearrangement joins TRBV2 to TRBJ1-5; the D gene is possibly TRBD1 (5 bases). The germline V and J ends were trimmed by 6 bases and 3 bases, with 9 bases remaining between them. Germline lookup yields CDR1 SNHLY and CDR2 FYNNEI. This CDR3 comprises 13 residues. The CDR3 nucleotides read TGTGCCAGCAGGCGACAGAACAATCAGCCCCAGCATTTT. Encoded protein: CASRRQNNQPQHF.

This rearrangement joins TRBV12-3 or TRBV12-4 to TRBJ2-1; 7 nucleotides line up with TRBD2. V shed 8 bases and J 3 bases; nucleotides not matched to a gene: 4. The CDR3 is 13 residues long. The CDR3 region has the DNA TGTGCCAGCCGCGGGGGAGGCTACAATGAGCAGTTCTTC. This gives the protein CASRGGGYNEQFF.

The chain uses TRBV15 and TRBJ2-1, with TRBD1 as a possible D gene (6 bases). Germline V lookup: CDR1 LNHNV, CDR2 YYDKDF (reference sequence). V lost 0 bases and J lost 3, with 9 bases in between. The CDR3 covers 15 residues. In DNA form, the CDR3 reads TGTGCCACCAGCAGAGATTGGGGGCGCTACAATGAGCAGTTCTTC. As protein: CATSRDWGRYNEQFF.